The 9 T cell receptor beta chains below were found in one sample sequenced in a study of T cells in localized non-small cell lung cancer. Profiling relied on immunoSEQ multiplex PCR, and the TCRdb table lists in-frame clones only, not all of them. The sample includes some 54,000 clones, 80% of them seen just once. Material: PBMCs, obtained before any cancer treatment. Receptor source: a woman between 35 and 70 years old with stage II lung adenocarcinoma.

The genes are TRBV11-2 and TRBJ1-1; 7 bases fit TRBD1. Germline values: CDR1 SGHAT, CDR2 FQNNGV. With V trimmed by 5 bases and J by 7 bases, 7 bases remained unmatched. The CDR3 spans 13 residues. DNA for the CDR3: TGTGCCAGCAGCCTCACCTCAGGGGGTGAAGCTTTCTTT. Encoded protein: CASSLTSGGEAFF.

CDR3 in DNA: TGCGCCAGCAGCTTGGGGCGTACGCAGTATTTT. As protein: CASSLGRTQYF. V usage is TRBV5-1 and J usage is TRBJ2-3; D unclear. This CDR3 comprises 11 residues. Germline V gene lookup returns CDR1 SGHRS and CDR2 YFSETQ. V lost 0 bases and J lost 8, with 4 bases in between.

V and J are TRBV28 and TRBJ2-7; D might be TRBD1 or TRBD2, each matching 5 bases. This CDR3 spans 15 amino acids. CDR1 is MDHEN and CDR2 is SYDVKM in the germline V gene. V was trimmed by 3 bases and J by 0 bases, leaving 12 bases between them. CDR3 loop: CASSLGDVSSYEQYF. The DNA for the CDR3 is TGTGCCAGCAGTTTGGGGGACGTAAGCTCCTACGAGCAGTACTTC.

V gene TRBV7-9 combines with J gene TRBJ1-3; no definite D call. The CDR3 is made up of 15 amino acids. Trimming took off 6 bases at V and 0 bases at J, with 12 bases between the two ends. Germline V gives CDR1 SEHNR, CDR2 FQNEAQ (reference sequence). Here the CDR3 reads CASSLDGFSGNTIYF. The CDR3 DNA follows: TGTGCCAGCAGTCTCGACGGTTTCTCTGGAAACACCATATATTTT.

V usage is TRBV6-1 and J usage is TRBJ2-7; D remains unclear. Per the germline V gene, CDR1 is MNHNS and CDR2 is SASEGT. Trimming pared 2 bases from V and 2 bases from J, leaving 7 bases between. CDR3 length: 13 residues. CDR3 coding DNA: TGTGCCAGCAGTGAACAGGCTACCTACGAGCAGTACTTC. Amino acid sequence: CASSEQATYEQYF.

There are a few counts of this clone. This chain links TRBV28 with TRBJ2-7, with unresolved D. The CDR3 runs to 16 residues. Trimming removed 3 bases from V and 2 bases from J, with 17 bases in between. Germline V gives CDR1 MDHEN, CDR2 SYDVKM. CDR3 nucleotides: TGTGCCAGCAGTTTTTCCTTGGCCACCCTGACCTACGAGCAGTACTTC. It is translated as CASSFSLATLTYEQYF.

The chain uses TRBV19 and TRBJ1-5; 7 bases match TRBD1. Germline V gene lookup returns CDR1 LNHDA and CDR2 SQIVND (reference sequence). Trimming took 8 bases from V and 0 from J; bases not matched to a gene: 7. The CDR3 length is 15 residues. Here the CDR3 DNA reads TGTGCCAGTCAGTGGGGGACAGCTAGCAATCAGCCCCAGCATTTT. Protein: CASQWGTASNQPQHF.

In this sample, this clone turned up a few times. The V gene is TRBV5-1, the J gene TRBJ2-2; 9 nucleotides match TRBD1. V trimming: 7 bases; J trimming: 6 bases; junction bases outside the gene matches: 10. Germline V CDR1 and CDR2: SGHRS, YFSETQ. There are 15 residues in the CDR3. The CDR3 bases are TGCGCCAGCTCAACAGGGGGCCTGAAGCCCGGGGAGCTGTTTTTT. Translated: CASSTGGLKPGELFF.

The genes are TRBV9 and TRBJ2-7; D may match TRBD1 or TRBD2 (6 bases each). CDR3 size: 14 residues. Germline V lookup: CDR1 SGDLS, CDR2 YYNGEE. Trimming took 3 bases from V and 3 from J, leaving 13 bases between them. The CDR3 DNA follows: TGTGCCAGCAGCGAAGGGGGGAGAAGCTACGAGCAGTACTTC. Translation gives CASSEGGRSYEQYF.